Listed here are 8 T cell receptor beta chains from one sample, sequenced in a study of T cell changes during pregnancy in multiple sclerosis. TCRdb's copy holds only in-frame clones and misses some; the assay was immunoSEQ multiplex PCR. The table records about 44,000 clones, nearly 90% of them present only once. Sequencing was performed on CD4+ T cells from peripheral blood mononuclear cells, taken after pregnancy. The origin of the receptors is a female donor with multiple sclerosis, enrolled in a pregnancy study.

The chain employs TRBV18 and TRBJ2-3; D is ambiguous. Trimming pared 0 bases from V and 2 bases from J, leaving 18 bases between. This CDR3 contains 18 residues. Germline V gene sequence: CDR1 KGHSH, CDR2 LQKENI. CDR3 nucleotide sequence: TGTGCCAGCTCACCACCCAATCCTGTGGCCAAATCCACAGATACGCAGTATTTT. The encoded protein is CASSPPNPVAKSTDTQYF.

The sample holds one count of this clone. The chain couples TRBV27 to TRBJ1-5, with D possibly being TRBD1 (5 bases). The ends were cut back, 8 bases at V and 3 bases at J, with 11 bases in the middle. Germline loops: CDR1 MNHEY, CDR2 SMNVEV (reference sequence). The CDR3 consists of 13 residues. Here the CDR3 reads CASSNRNNQPQHF. The CDR3 DNA reads as TGTGCCAGCTCCAACAGGAACAATCAGCCCCAGCATTTT.

The table lists this clone with a count of one. The chain couples TRBV30 to TRBJ2-7, with D hard to call. The V gene's germline CDR1 is GTSNPN and CDR2 SVGIG (reference sequence). The CDR3 extends over 12 amino acids. The ends were cut back, 4 bases at V and 2 bases at J, with 9 bases in the middle. This CDR3 is CAWNVVPYEQYF. In DNA form, the CDR3 reads TGTGCCTGGAATGTCGTCCCCTACGAGCAGTACTTC.

The chain carries TRBV5-6 and TRBJ2-7; perhaps TRBD1 as D (9 bases). Germline CDR1 SGHDT, CDR2 YYEEEE. Between the trimmed V and J ends, which lost 3 bases and 4 bases, there was a span of 26 bases. This CDR3 region has 18 residues. CDR3 amino acids: CASSSGVRGGTGQYEQYF. The CDR3 nucleotides read TGTGCCAGCAGCTCGGGGGTTCGGGGGGGGACAGGGCAATACGAGCAGTACTTC.

The rearrangement uses TRBV7-2 and TRBJ2-3, with 9 bases lining up with TRBD2. This CDR3 region has 16 residues. V shed 0 bases, J shed 3 bases, and the junction held 4 bases outside the gene matches. CDR1 is SGHTA and CDR2 is FQGNSA in the germline V gene. CDR3 amino acids: CASSLALTSGTDTQYF. CDR3 sequence (DNA): TGTGCCAGCAGCTTAGCTTTGACTAGCGGTACAGATACGCAGTATTTT.

The chain links TRBV7-9 to TRBJ2-3, with TRBD1 as a possible D gene (5 bases). CDR3 length equals 14 residues. Trimming removed 3 bases at V and 5 bases at J, with 12 bases between. CDR1 SEHNR and CDR2 FQNEAQ come from the germline V gene (reference sequence). DNA of the CDR3: TGTGCCAGCAGCTTTCTACAGGACCTAGATACGCAGTATTTT. Its translation: CASSFLQDLDTQYF.

V and J are TRBV7-9 and TRBJ2-1; tentative D call: TRBD2 (5 bases). The CDR3 length is 12 residues. V was pared by 4 bases and J by 5 bases, with 6 bases between. Looked up from germline, CDR1 is SEHNR and CDR2 is FQNEAQ (reference sequence). CDR3 DNA sequence: TGTGCCAGCAGCTGGACTGACAATGAGCAGTTCTTC. This encodes CASSWTDNEQFF.

This clone occurred once. The chain joins TRBV28 to TRBJ1-2; 9 bases align to TRBD1. Germline values: CDR1 MDHEN, CDR2 SYDVKM. The J segment lost 4 bases and the V segment lost 5 bases, leaving 8 bases of the junction unmatched. CDR3 length: 15 amino acids. Here the CDR3 reads CASSPPPGQGYGYTF. DNA for the CDR3: TGTGCCAGCAGTCCTCCCCCGGGACAGGGCTATGGCTACACCTTC.